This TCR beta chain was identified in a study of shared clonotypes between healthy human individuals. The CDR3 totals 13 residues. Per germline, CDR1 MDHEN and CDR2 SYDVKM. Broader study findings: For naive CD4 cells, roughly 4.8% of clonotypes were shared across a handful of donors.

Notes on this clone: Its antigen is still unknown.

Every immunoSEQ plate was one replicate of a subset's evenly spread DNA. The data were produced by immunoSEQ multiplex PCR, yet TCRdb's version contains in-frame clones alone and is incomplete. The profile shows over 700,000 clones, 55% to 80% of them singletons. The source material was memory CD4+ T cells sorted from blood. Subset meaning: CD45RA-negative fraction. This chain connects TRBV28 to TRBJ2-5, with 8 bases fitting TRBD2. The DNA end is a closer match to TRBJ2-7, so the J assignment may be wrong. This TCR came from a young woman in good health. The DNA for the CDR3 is TGTGCCAGCACCTTAGCGGGATTCTACGAGCAGTACTTC. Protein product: CASTLAGFYEQYF.